Below, one TCR beta chain is given with its context. What antigen it recognizes has not been identified. Per-nucleotide qualities are absent, and no much larger clonotype sits a single base away. The data were produced on an Illumina HiSeq 2500. Quantitative 5'-RACE with molecular barcodes was the method used to prepare the TCR beta libraries. The source study handled its data this way. Disease-linked TCR variants were identified with a new computational method built on a probabilistic model of VDJ rearrangement. TCRdb reprocessing: public reads trimmed at Q25 with fastp, clones called with MiXCR, in-frame beta chains kept. A single entry per CDR3 protein holds the most common genes and DNA from its merged rows. For this entry, the V and J calls and clone size follow TCRdb and not the study's own pipeline. Across this sample there are 500,000 to 650,000 distinct CDR3 sequences, with about 5.7% seen only once. Of the sample, roughly 3.5% is held by the ten largest clones.

The data belong to a study of CD8 T cells in ankylosing spondylitis (dated by TCRdb to between 2016 and 2019). Turning to the overall study: To find TCR variants linked to disease, the study profiled T cell receptor beta repertoires in ankylosing spondylitis patients and healthy donors. The whole study cohort included over a hundred healthy donors and 20 to 25 ankylosing spondylitis patients. Peripheral blood was sampled, and synovial fluid was also collected from ankylosing spondylitis patients.

Study-wide findings and limitations: The disease-linked clones had a CD8+ phenotype and were found at relatively low frequencies in peripheral blood. Some motif variants were previously reported in synovial fluid and blood of reactive arthritis patients, suggesting common disease-initiation mechanisms. According to the report, matched synovial fluid samples from ankylosing spondylitis patients were significantly enriched for the disease-linked clones. A TCR beta motif made up of several highly homologous amino acid variants appeared to be characteristic of blood from ankylosing spondylitis patients.

Cut back by 2 bases and 3 bases, the V and J ends lie 10 bases apart. The germline V gene supplies CDR1 ENHRY and CDR2 SYGVKD. The CDR3 numbers 14 residues from cysteine through phenylalanine. Of the read, only the CDR3 DNA is kept; its 42 bases are in frame from base 1. The chain was built from TRBV10-3 and TRBJ1-1, with TRBD1 as a weak D call on 5 bases. Material: blood, either unsorted or a sorted T cell fraction (not recorded which). This clonotype was sampled from a male donor with ankylosing spondylitis. The CDR3 has the sequence CAISEPTAYTEAFF. The nucleotide sequence reads as follows: TGTGCCATCAGTGAGCCGACAGCTTACACTGAAGCTTTCTTT.